The clone carrying this TCR beta chain appeared a few times. What it recognizes is unknown. Unique-molecular-identifier-tagged TCR beta cDNA libraries were used. Once about 0.85 to 11 million T cells were used, about 510,000 cDNA molecules resulted. TCRdb passed the PCR reads through MiXCR, listing each CDR3 protein once. The data contain about 570,000 distinct CDR3 sequences, 30% to 40% of them singletons. V was trimmed by 0 bases and J by 4 bases, leaving 12 bases between them. CDR1 and CDR2 from the germline V gene are MGHRA and YSYEKL. CDR3 length equals 16 residues. This record comes from a study of post-analysis software for immune sequencing data. Study-level information: Relapsing-remitting, secondary progressive and progressive-relapsing courses of multiple sclerosis were included.

Findings of the study overall: Controls had significantly higher normalized Chao1 diversity than multiple sclerosis patients. F measure showed strong co-clustering of same-batch samples. Compared with controls, patients had more of five or six TRBV segments, including TRBV5-6, TRBV5-1 and TRBV20-1.

Source material: blood. The chain carries TRBV4-1 and TRBJ2-2, with a tentative D call TRBD2 (6 bases). The TCR originated in a girl between 2 and 17 years old with multiple sclerosis. CDR3 sequence reads: CASSQDGGVLTGELFF. The DNA of the CDR3 is TGCGCCAGCAGCCAAGACGGCGGGGTCCTCACCGGGGAGCTGTTTTTT.